These 13 T cell receptor beta chains came from one sample sequenced in a study of cytomegalovirus exposure and HLA in healthy donors. The repertoire was sequenced with immunoSEQ multiplex PCR; TCRdb's copy has only in-frame clones and lacks some. The profile covers some 170,000 clones, with approximately 86% appearing a single time and 2% to 3% taken by the ten largest. Sequenced input: PBMCs. Receptors originate from a man younger than 35 in good health and CMV-seropositive.

This rearrangement joins TRBV5-6 to TRBJ1-6, with TRBD1 as a possible D gene (5 bases). Between the trimmed V and J ends, which lost 0 bases and 6 bases, there was a span of 10 bases. Looked up from germline, CDR1 is SGHDT and CDR2 is YYEEEE. CDR3 size: 15 residues. The CDR3 DNA reads as TGTGCCAGCAGCTTGGATGGGGCGCTTAATTCACCCCTCCACTTT. This sequence encodes CASSLDGALNSPLHF.

The chain combines TRBV18 with TRBJ1-2; the match to TRBD1 covers 8 bases. The germline gives CDR1 KGHSH, CDR2 LQKENI. The CDR3 spans 13 residues. With V trimmed by 5 bases and J by 8 bases, 7 bases remained unmatched. The CDR3 region has the DNA TGTGCCAGCTCAGGGGGACAGGAAGACGGCTACACCTTC. It translates to CASSGGQEDGYTF.

The CDR3 here is CASSPGNEQYF. The CDR3 nucleotides are TGTGCCAGCAGCCCGGGGAACGAGCAGTACTTC. The gene calls are TRBV9 and TRBJ2-7; a weak D match, TRBD2 (5 bases). In germline, CDR1 is SGDLS, CDR2 YYNGEE. The CDR3 loop spans 11 amino acids. Trimming left V 4 bases short and J 5 bases short, with 7 bases between.

J is TRBJ2-1 and V is TRBV11-1; 12 nucleotides match TRBD2. CDR1 SGHAT and CDR2 FQDESV come from the germline V gene (reference sequence). Trimming cost V 5 bases and J 14 bases; bases outside gene matches: 10. The CDR3 length is 14 residues. Here the CDR3 reads CASSPRLAGGSEFF. Here the CDR3 DNA reads TGTGCCAGCAGCCCGAGGCTAGCGGGAGGGTCGGAGTTCTTC. The whole variable domain, remainder taken from reference TRBV11-1 and TRBJ2-1, is EAEVAQSPRYKITEKSQAVAFWCDPISGHATLYWYRQILGQGPELLVQFQDESVVDDSQLPKDRFSAERLKGVDSTLKIQPAELGDSAMYLCASSPRLAGGSEFFGPGTRLTVL.

The chain joins TRBV4-3 to TRBJ2-1; D gene unclear. The germline V and J ends were trimmed by 0 bases and 10 bases, with 10 bases remaining between them. This CDR3 contains 13 residues. Per germline, CDR1 LGHNA and CDR2 YSLEER. The CDR3 reads CASSQDLSWEQFF. The CDR3 nucleotides read TGCGCCAGCAGCCAAGATCTGAGCTGGGAGCAGTTCTTC.

The CDR3 nucleotides read TGTGCCAGCAGTTCAGGACAGGGATACTATGGCTACACCTTC. Translation gives CASSSGQGYYGYTF. The chain combines TRBV27 with TRBJ1-2; 8 nucleotides agree with TRBD1. Germline V gene sequence: CDR1 MNHEY, CDR2 SMNVEV (reference sequence). The CDR3 length is 14 residues. Trimming cost V 4 bases and J 3 bases; bases outside gene matches: 4.

The table lists this clone with a count of one. This sequence joins TRBV27 and TRBJ2-5, with a possible D match to TRBD1 (5 bases). Germline V gene sequence: CDR1 MNHEY, CDR2 SMNVEV (reference sequence). The length of the CDR3 is 13 residues. Between the trimmed V and J ends, which lost 5 bases and 5 bases, there was a span of 12 bases. The CDR3 DNA sequence: TGTGCCAGCAGTAATCAGGGTAGGGAGACCCAGTACTTC. It specifies CASSNQGRETQYF.

The CDR3 nucleotides are TGTGCCAGCATCTGGACTAGCGAGTACAATGAGCAGTTCTTC. Translated: CASIWTSEYNEQFF. The rearrangement joins TRBV2 to TRBJ2-1, with 9 bases that match TRBD2. Germline V gene lookup returns CDR1 SNHLY and CDR2 FYNNEI. V gave up 7 bases and J gave up 4 bases; unmatched junction bases: 5. The CDR3 loop spans 14 amino acids.

This chain links TRBV11-2 with TRBJ2-1; 8 positions match TRBD2. V was clipped by 9 bases and J by 5 bases; unmatched bases: 9. The CDR3 has 14 amino acids. CDR1 is SGHAT, CDR2 FQNNGV, per germline. CDR3 protein: CASARGGWDNEQFF. The DNA of the CDR3 is TGTGCCAGTGCCCGGGGGGGTTGGGACAATGAGCAGTTCTTC.

The chain recombines TRBV6-5 with TRBJ2-4, with TRBD1 matching over 9 bases. Per the germline V gene, CDR1 is MNHEY and CDR2 is SVGAGI. J gave up 7 bases and V 0 bases, and 4 bases lay outside the gene matches. This CDR3 spans 15 amino acids. The CDR3 nucleotides are TGTGCCAGCAGTTACTCCGCCGGACAGGGGAACATTCAGTACTTC. Residues: CASSYSAGQGNIQYF.

The chain couples TRBV27 to TRBJ2-5, with TRBD1 matching 8 bases. V lost 4 bases, J lost 4 bases, and 14 bases stayed unmatched. This CDR3 comprises 17 residues. Looked up from germline, CDR1 is MNHEY and CDR2 is SMNVEV (reference sequence). CDR3 DNA sequence: TGTGCCAGCAGTTCCCTCCTAAGCAGGGGGCGGGTAGAGACCCAGTACTTC. This translates into CASSSLLSRGRVETQYF.

The genes are TRBV19 and TRBJ1-2; D uncertain. CDR3 length: 12 amino acids. Germline V gives CDR1 LNHDA, CDR2 SQIVND (reference sequence). The V gene lost 4 bases and the J gene lost 7 bases, with 10 bases spanning the gap. This CDR3 is CASSTKKRGYTF. In DNA form, the CDR3 reads TGTGCCAGTAGTACCAAGAAGCGTGGCTACACCTTC.

V is TRBV2 and J is TRBJ2-1; the match to TRBD2 covers 8 bases. The V and J ends lost 4 bases and 1 base, in that order; junction bases with no gene match: 3. Looked up from germline, CDR1 is SNHLY and CDR2 is FYNNEI. The CDR3 loop spans 15 amino acids. The CDR3 nucleotides are TGTGCCAGCAGTGTCCGGGAGGGATCCTACAATGAGCAGTTCTTC. It is translated as CASSVREGSYNEQFF.